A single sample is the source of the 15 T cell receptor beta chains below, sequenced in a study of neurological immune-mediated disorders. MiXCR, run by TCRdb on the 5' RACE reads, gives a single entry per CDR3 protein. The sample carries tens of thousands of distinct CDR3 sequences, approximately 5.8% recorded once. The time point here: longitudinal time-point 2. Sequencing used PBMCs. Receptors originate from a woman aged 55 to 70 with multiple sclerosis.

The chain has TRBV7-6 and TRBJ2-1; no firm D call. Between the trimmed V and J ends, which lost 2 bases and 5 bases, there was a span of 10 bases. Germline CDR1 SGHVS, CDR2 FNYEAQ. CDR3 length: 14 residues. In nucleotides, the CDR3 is TGTGCCAGCAGCTTATACGTGTCCGACAATGAGCAGTTCTTC. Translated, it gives CASSLYVSDNEQFF.

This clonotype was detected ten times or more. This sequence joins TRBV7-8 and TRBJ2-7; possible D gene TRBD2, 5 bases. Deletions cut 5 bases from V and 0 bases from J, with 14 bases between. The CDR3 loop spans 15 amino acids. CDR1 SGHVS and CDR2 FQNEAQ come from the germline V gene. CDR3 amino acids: CASSNPDYLSYEQYF. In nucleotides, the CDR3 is TGTGCCAGCAGCAATCCAGACTACCTCTCCTACGAGCAGTACTTC.

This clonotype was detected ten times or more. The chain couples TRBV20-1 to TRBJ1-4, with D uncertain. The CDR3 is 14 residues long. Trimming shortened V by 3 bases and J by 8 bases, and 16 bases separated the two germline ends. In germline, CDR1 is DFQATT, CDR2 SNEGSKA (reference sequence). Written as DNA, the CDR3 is TGCAGTGCTAGTGTCCCGCCCGGGAGGGAAAAACTGTTTTTT. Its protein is CSASVPPGREKLFF.

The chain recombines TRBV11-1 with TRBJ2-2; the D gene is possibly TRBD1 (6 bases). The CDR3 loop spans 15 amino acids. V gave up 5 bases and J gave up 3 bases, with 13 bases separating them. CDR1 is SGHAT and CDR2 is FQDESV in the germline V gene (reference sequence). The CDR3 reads CASSVRDTYTGELFF. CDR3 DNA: TGTGCCAGCAGCGTCCGGGACACCTACACCGGGGAGCTGTTTTTT. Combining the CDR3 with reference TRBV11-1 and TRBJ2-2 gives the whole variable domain EAEVAQSPRYKITEKSQAVAFWCDPISGHATLYWYRQILGQGPELLVQFQDESVVDDSQLPKDRFSAERLKGVDSTLKIQPAELGDSAMYLCASSVRDTYTGELFFGEGSRLTVL.

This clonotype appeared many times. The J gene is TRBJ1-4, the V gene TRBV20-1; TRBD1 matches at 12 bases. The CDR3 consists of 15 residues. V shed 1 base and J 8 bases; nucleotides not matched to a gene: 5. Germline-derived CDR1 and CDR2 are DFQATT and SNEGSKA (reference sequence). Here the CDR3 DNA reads TGCAGTGCTAGAGTCGCCGGGACAGGGGGCGAAAAACTGTTTTTT. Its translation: CSARVAGTGGEKLFF.

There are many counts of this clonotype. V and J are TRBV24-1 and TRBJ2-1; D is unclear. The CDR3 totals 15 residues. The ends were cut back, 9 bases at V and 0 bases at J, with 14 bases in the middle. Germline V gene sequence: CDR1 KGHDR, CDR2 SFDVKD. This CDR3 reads CATSPPASSYNEQFF. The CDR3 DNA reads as TGTGCCACCTCACCGCCAGCGAGCTCCTACAATGAGCAGTTCTTC.

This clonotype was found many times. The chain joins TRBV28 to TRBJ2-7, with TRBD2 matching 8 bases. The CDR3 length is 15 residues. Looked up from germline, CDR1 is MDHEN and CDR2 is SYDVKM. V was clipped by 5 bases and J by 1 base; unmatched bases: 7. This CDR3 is CASSPPGLGSYEQYF. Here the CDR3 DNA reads TGTGCCAGCAGTCCGCCGGGACTAGGGTCCTACGAGCAGTACTTC.

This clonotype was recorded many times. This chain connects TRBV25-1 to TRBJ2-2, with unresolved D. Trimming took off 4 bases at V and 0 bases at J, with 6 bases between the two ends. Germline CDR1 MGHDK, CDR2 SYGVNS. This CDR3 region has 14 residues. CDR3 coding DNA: TGTGCCAGCAGTGCCTGGCCGAACACCGGGGAGCTGTTTTTT. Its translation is CASSAWPNTGELFF.

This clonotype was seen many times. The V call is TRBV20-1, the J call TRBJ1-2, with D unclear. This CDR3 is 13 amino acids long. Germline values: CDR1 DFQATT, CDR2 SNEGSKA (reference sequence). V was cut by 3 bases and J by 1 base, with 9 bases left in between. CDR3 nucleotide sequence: TGCAGTGCTAGTAACTTGATTAACTATGGCTACACCTTC. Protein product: CSASNLINYGYTF.

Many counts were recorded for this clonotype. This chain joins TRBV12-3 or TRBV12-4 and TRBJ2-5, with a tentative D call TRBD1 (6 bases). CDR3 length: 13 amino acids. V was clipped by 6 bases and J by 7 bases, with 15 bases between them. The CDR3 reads CASSLDRFGTQYF. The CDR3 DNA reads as TGTGCCAGCAGCCTCGACAGGTTCGGGACCCAGTACTTC.

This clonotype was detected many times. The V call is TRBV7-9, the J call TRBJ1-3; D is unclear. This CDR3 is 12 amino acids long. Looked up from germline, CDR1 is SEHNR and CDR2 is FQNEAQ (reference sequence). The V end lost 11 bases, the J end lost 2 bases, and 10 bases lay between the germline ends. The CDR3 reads CALGLAGNTIYF. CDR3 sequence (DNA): TGTGCCTTAGGACTCGCTGGAAACACCATATATTTT.

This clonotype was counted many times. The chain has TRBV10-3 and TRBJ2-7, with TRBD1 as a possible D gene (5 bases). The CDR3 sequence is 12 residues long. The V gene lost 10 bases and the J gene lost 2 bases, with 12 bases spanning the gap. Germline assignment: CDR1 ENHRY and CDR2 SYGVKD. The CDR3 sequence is CATQEGAYEQYF. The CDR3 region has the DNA TGTGCCACCCAGGAAGGGGCCTACGAGCAGTACTTC.

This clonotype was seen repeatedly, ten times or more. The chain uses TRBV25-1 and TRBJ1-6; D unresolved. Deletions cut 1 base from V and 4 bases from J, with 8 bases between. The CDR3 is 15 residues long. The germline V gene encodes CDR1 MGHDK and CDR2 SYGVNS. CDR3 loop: CASSEFPGYNSPLHF. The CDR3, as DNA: TGTGCCAGCAGTGAATTCCCAGGTTATAATTCACCCCTCCACTTT.

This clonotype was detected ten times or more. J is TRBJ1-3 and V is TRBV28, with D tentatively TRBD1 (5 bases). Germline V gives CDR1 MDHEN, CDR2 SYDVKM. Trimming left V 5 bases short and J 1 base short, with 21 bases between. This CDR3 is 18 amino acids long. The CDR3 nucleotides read TGTGCCAGCAGTGCACGCGGCGGGACTAAAGGTTCTGGAAACACCATATATTTT. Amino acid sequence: CASSARGGTKGSGNTIYF.

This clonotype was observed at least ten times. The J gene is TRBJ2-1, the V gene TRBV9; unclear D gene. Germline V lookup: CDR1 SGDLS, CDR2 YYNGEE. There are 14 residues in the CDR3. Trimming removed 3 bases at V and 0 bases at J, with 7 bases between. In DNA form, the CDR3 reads TGTGCCAGCAGCGCCCGGAGCTCCTACAATGAGCAGTTCTTC. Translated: CASSARSSYNEQFF.